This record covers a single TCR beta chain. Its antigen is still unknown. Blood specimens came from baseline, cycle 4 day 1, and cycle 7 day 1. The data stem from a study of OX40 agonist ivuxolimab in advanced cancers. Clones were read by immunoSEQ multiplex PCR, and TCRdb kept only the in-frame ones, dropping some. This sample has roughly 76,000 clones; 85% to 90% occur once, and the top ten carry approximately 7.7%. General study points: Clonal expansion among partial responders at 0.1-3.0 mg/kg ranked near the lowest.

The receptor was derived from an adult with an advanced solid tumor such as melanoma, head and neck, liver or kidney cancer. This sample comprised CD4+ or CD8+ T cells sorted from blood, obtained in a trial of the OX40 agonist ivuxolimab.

This chain's CDR3 is CARTSFYTQYF. In nucleotides, the CDR3 is TGTGCCCGGACTAGTTTCTATACGCAGTATTTT. This rearrangement joins TRBV30 to TRBJ2-3; 7 bases line up with TRBD2. This CDR3 has 11 residues. Germline loops: CDR1 GTSNPN, CDR2 SVGIG (reference sequence). Unmatched junction bases numbered 6, after V lost 8 bases and J lost 7 bases.